A single sample gave rise to the 8 T cell receptor beta chains below, sequenced in a study of a mutant IDH1 vaccine in newly diagnosed glioma. TCRdb's copy holds only in-frame clones and misses some; the assay was immunoSEQ multiplex PCR. The sample has 59,000 or so clones, about 90% seen once. The time point: baseline, week 1 (first vaccination visit). Treatment reported: pre-vaccination baseline after standard-of-care therapy. The sequencing used PBMCs, collected from a glioma patient treated with radiotherapy, temozolomide or both. The receptors were sampled from a man aged 45-65 years with glioma.

This clone was seen just once. This sequence joins TRBV13 and TRBJ2-3; 8 nucleotides match TRBD1. The CDR3 extends over 15 amino acids. Trimming cost V 4 bases and J 0 bases; bases outside gene matches: 3. Per the germline V gene, CDR1 is PRHDT and CDR2 is FYEKMQ (reference sequence). This CDR3 reads CASSYRGTSTDTQYF. In nucleotides, the CDR3 is TGTGCCAGCAGCTACAGGGGGACTAGCACAGATACGCAGTATTTT.

This clone has just a few counts. The gene calls are TRBV29-1 and TRBJ2-7; tentative D call: TRBD1 (5 bases). V was trimmed by 6 bases and J by 0 bases, leaving 9 bases between them. Germline loops: CDR1 SQVTM, CDR2 ANQGSEA. The CDR3 is 12 residues long. The CDR3 coding sequence is TGCAGCGTCGCAGGGTTCTCCTACGAGCAGTACTTC. It encodes CSVAGFSYEQYF.

J is TRBJ2-7 and V is TRBV14; D perhaps matches TRBD2 (6 bases). CDR3 length: 14 amino acids. Per the germline V gene, CDR1 is SGHDN and CDR2 is FVKESK. Trimming stripped 4 bases from V and 0 bases from J, with 10 bases between. CDR3 coding DNA: TGTGCCAGCAGCCCCCGGGGGAGCTCCTACGAGCAGTACTTC. It specifies CASSPRGSSYEQYF. Looking up the rest from reference TRBV14 and TRBJ2-7 gives the full variable domain: EAGVTQFPSHSVIEKGQTVTLRCDPISGHDNLYWYRRVMGKEIKFLLHFVKESKQDESGMPNNRFLAERTGGTYSTLKVQPAELEDSGVYFCASSPRGSSYEQYFGPGTRLTVT.

This rearrangement joins TRBV10-3 to TRBJ1-1; possibly TRBD1 for D (5 bases). Germline V CDR1 and CDR2: ENHRY, SYGVKD. Trimming cost V 3 bases and J 0 bases, with 14 bases left between them. The CDR3 is made up of 16 amino acids. CDR3 sequence: CAISDRGGTMNTEAFF. The CDR3 bases are TGTGCCATCAGTGATCGGGGCGGGACCATGAACACTGAAGCTTTCTTT.

The gene calls are TRBV2 and TRBJ2-5; D perhaps matches TRBD2 (6 bases). The CDR3 spans 14 residues. V was clipped by 7 bases and J by 11 bases, with 23 bases between them. Looked up from germline, CDR1 is SNHLY and CDR2 is FYNNEI. Written as DNA, the CDR3 is TGTGCCAGCATGGTCGCTGGGGTTATAGCGGAGCAGTACTTC. This translates into CASMVAGVIAEQYF.

This clone has only a few counts. The chain links TRBV5-4 to TRBJ2-2; unclear D gene. CDR3 size: 15 residues. Trimming cost V 1 base and J 4 bases, with 11 bases left between them. The germline V gene encodes CDR1 SGHNT and CDR2 YYREEE (reference sequence). The CDR3 sequence is CASSLSRSSTGELFF. CDR3 in DNA: TGTGCCAGCAGCTTGAGCCGGAGTAGCACCGGGGAGCTGTTTTTT.

V and J are TRBV18 and TRBJ2-3; 7 bases fit TRBD1. The CDR3 has 15 amino acids. Trimming at V came to 2 bases and at J to 1 base, leaving 3 bases not matched to a gene. Germline V gives CDR1 KGHSH, CDR2 LQKENI. CDR3 residues: CASSPTQGGTDTQYF. CDR3 nucleotides: TGTGCCAGCTCACCAACGCAGGGGGGCACAGATACGCAGTATTTT.

This rearrangement joins TRBV9 to TRBJ2-1; 10 nucleotides agree with TRBD2. V lost 3 bases and J lost 4; bases outside the gene matches: 4. Germline V lookup: CDR1 SGDLS, CDR2 YYNGEE. The CDR3 consists of 15 residues. The CDR3 reads CASSDMGLAYNEQFF. Written as DNA, the CDR3 is TGTGCCAGCAGCGATATGGGACTAGCGTACAATGAGCAGTTCTTC.